This T cell receptor beta chain was found in a study of T cell responses to AZD1222 COVID-19 vaccine. Regarding the study as a whole: Clonal diversity was possibly underestimated; the donors were predominantly white British and more often female.

Germline V lookup: CDR1 SGDLS, CDR2 YYNGEE. The V end was cut by 2 bases, the J end by 3 bases, with 15 bases between. This CDR3 contains 15 residues. On this clone: What it binds is unknown.

Data came from immunoSEQ multiplex PCR; TCRdb stores just in-frame clones and leaves some out. The table records approximately 100,000 clones, 90% to 95% of them present only once. This specimen was peripheral blood, taken on day 0 of AZD1222 vaccination. The TCR sequence derives from an adult in good health. The genes are TRBV9 and TRBJ2-7; D possibly matches TRBD1 or TRBD2 (5 bases each). CDR3 in DNA: TGTGCCAGCAGCGTGGGGGTACGGGGAGACTACGAGCAGTACTTC. Amino acid sequence: CASSVGVRGDYEQYF.